Below, 11 T cell receptor beta chains from the same sample are listed, as sequenced in a study of cytomegalovirus exposure and HLA in healthy donors. Vbeta (60) and Jbeta (13) primers were used in the PCR. Profiled with immunoSEQ multiplex PCR; TCRdb holds only in-frame clones, not every one. The sample holds about 170,000 clones, about four fifths seen once. The sample consisted of PBMCs. The receptors shown here come from a woman between 45 and 60 years old in good health and CMV-seropositive.

The count of this clone is one. The chain couples TRBV6-6 to TRBJ2-5; D is uncertain. The CDR3 has 12 amino acids. Germline V gene data show CDR1 as MNHNY and CDR2 as SVGAGI (reference sequence). Trimming pared 6 bases from V and 5 bases from J, leaving 10 bases between. The CDR3 nucleotides read TGTGCCAGCAGCTCCTATCGGGAGACCCAGTACTTC. As protein: CASSSYRETQYF.

This clone was counted only a few times. One end of the junction is discordant with germline, which a read error may explain. The gene calls are TRBV28 and TRBJ1-1; no reliable D call. The CDR3 length is 9 residues. Germline-derived CDR1 and CDR2 are MDHEN and SYDVKM. The CDR3 sequence: CASSFPPGF. CDR3 sequence (DNA): TGTGCCAGCAGTTTCCCCCCGGGGTTT.

The J gene is TRBJ2-1, the V gene TRBV7-9, with 7 bases identical to TRBD1. The CDR3 is 14 residues long. With 6 bases clipped from V and 6 bases from J, the junction kept 8 bases outside the gene matches. CDR1 and CDR2 from the germline V gene are SEHNR and FQNEAQ (reference sequence). CDR3 sequence (DNA): TGTGCCAGCAGAACAGGGGTCAACCTCAATGAGCAGTTCTTC. This translates into CASRTGVNLNEQFF.

This sequence joins TRBV2 and TRBJ1-6; D might be TRBD1 (6 bases). CDR3 length: 14 residues. Germline lookup yields CDR1 SNHLY and CDR2 FYNNEI. V was shortened by 8 bases and J by 8 bases, with 16 bases between the two germline ends. The DNA for the CDR3 is TGTGCCAGCTGTAGGAGGGGGGGGGATTCACCCCTCCACTTT. Translated, it gives CASCRRGGDSPLHF.

There are a few counts of this clone. The rearrangement links TRBV29-1 to TRBJ2-2; 9 bases line up with TRBD2. The length of the CDR3 is 14 residues. Germline V lookup: CDR1 SQVTM, CDR2 ANQGSEA. The trim removed 5 bases at V and 6 bases at J, leaving 7 bases unmatched. CDR3 DNA sequence: TGCAGCGTTACCGGGACTAGCCTCTCCGGGGAGCTGTTTTTT. This gives the protein CSVTGTSLSGELFF.

This chain links TRBV9 with TRBJ2-7; possible D gene TRBD1, 6 bases. This CDR3 region has 14 residues. Per germline, CDR1 SGDLS and CDR2 YYNGEE. Trimming took 3 bases from V and 0 from J, leaving 10 bases between them. The CDR3 DNA sequence: TGTGCCAGCAGCGCTACAGGGAACTCCTACGAGCAGTACTTC. Its protein product is CASSATGNSYEQYF. The variable domain in full, completed from reference TRBV9 and TRBJ2-7, reads DSGVTQTPKHLITATGQRVTLRCSPRSGDLSVYWYQQSLDQGLQFLIQYYNGEERAKGNILERFSAQQFPDLHSELNLSSLELGDSALYFCASSATGNSYEQYFGPGTRLTVT.

The V and J genes are TRBV7-2 and TRBJ2-7; the match to TRBD2 covers 9 bases. This CDR3 region has 15 residues. V shed 5 bases and J 0 bases; nucleotides not matched to a gene: 5. From germline, CDR1 is SGHTA and CDR2 FQGNSA. CDR3 amino acids: CASSPLAGSSYEQYF. The CDR3 DNA sequence: TGTGCCAGCAGCCCCCTAGCGGGGAGCTCCTACGAGCAGTACTTC.

Written as DNA, the CDR3 is TGTGCCAGCAGTTACCGGGACAGAGGCGAAGCTTTCTTT. Protein: CASSYRDRGEAFF. The chain couples TRBV27 to TRBJ1-1, with 7 bases matching TRBD1. Trimming took 4 bases from V and 8 from J; bases not matched to a gene: 7. Per germline, CDR1 MNHEY and CDR2 SMNVEV (reference sequence). The CDR3 runs 13 residues.

This clone was picked up one time. The CDR3 loop is CASSVSGTYEQYF. The CDR3 DNA reads TGTGCCAGCAGCGTTAGCGGGACCTACGAGCAGTACTTC. V and J are TRBV9 and TRBJ2-7; 8 bases match TRBD2. Losses at the gene ends were 2 bases for V and 2 bases for J; bases not matched to a gene: 0. CDR1 and CDR2 (germline): SGDLS, YYNGEE. This CDR3 spans 13 amino acids.

This clone has only one observation. Other DNA sequences of this sample code for an identical CDR3. V is TRBV9 and J is TRBJ2-7, with 8 bases lining up with TRBD1. V gave up 0 bases and J gave up 0 bases; unmatched junction bases: 5. The germline V gene has CDR1 SGDLS and CDR2 YYNGEE. The CDR3 extends over 16 amino acids. The CDR3 region has the DNA TGTGCCAGCAGCGTAGAAGGGACAGGAAGCTCCTACGAGCAGTACTTC. The encoded protein is CASSVEGTGSSYEQYF.

The CDR3 DNA reads TGTGCCAGCAGCCCCCCGCAGCGGGGGGGAGACCAAGAGACCCAGTACTTC. Translating gives CASSPPQRGGDQETQYF. The rearrangement uses TRBV5-4 and TRBJ2-5, with 10 positions matching TRBD2. CDR1 and CDR2 from the germline V gene are SGHNT and YYREEE (reference sequence). Trimming at V came to 4 bases and at J to 0 bases, leaving 9 bases not matched to a gene. This CDR3 region has 17 residues.